Reported below is one TCR beta chain. Its antigen is undetermined. Sequencing followed a ViraFEST assay step that expanded antigen-specific CD4+ T cells with viral peptide pools. Upon completion of roughly ten days in culture, CD4+ T cells were isolated. All vaccine recipients tested negative for nucleocapsid antibodies and had never contracted SARS-CoV-2 infection. IL-2 at 10 IU/ml and peptides at 9.5 to 10 ug/ml were added to cultured PBMC, a few million per well. Germline V gene data show CDR1 as SGHKS and CDR2 as YYEKEE (reference sequence). With V trimmed by 4 bases and J by 6 bases, 6 bases remained unmatched. This CDR3 comprises 13 residues. The data were taken from a study of vaccination effects on CD4 cells after COVID-19. TCRdb keeps only in-frame clones here, not all; method: immunoSEQ multiplex PCR. The sample holds some 69,000 clones, more than 70% seen once.

The source of this sequence is a human donor who received a COVID-19 vaccine. The V gene is TRBV5-5, the J gene TRBJ1-2; 7 bases are shared with TRBD1. The sequenced sample was CD4+ T cells from PBMCs cultured with HCoV-NL63 spike peptides, obtained before COVID-19 vaccination. The CDR3 spells CASSLSGTDGYTF. In nucleotides, the CDR3 is TGTGCCAGCAGCCTCTCCGGGACAGATGGCTACACCTTC.